This entry describes one T cell receptor (beta chain). Its antigen remains unidentified. The record originates from a study of cytomegalovirus exposure and HLA in healthy donors. V trimming: 4 bases; J trimming: 2 bases; junction bases outside the gene matches: 11. The CDR3 consists of 16 residues. The germline V gene has CDR1 GTSNPN and CDR2 SVGIG (reference sequence). Amplification used 60 Vbeta primers and 13 Jbeta primers. Sequenced by immunoSEQ multiplex PCR; TCRdb stores in-frame clones only, minus some. Of approximately 300,000 clones in the sample, roughly 80% were seen once. Study-wide results and caveats: The study listed 150 to 200 cytomegalovirus-associated TCR beta chains. High sensitivity and specificity were reportedly achieved when the classifier diagnosed cytomegalovirus status.

The clonotype comes from a girl aged 2-10 years in good health and CMV-seronegative. The sequencing input was PBMCs. V gene TRBV30 combines with J gene TRBJ2-7, with 10 bases that match TRBD1. The CDR3 sequence is CAWNRDRGSAAYEQYF. The CDR3 nucleotides are TGTGCCTGGAACCGGGACAGGGGATCGGCAGCCTACGAGCAGTACTTC.